Below, 2 T cell receptor beta chains from the same sample are listed, as sequenced in a study of read filtering for tumor transcriptome and immune sequencing. From approximately 400 ng of RNA, a library with molecular barcoded alpha/delta and beta/gamma adaptors was made. MiXCR, run by TCRdb on the reads, gives a single entry per CDR3 protein. Of tens of thousands of distinct CDR3 sequences in the sample, less than 25% are singletons; the top ten hold 15% to 20%. Sequencing used a population of CD138-negative cells sorted from bone marrow. The receptors were gathered from a donor aged 40 or older with multiple myeloma.

This chain uses TRBV14 with TRBJ1-2, with D maybe TRBD1 (5 bases). Trimming removed 1 base at V and 7 bases at J, with 13 bases between. The CDR3 contains 14 residues. Germline V lookup: CDR1 SGHDN, CDR2 FVKESK. The CDR3 DNA sequence: TGTGCCAGCAGCCAAGGTGGGCAGGGATCTGGCTACACCTTC. Residues: CASSQGGQGSGYTF.

The chain couples TRBV7-9 to TRBJ2-2; D is uncertain. Per germline, CDR1 SEHNR and CDR2 FQNEAQ (reference sequence). CDR3 length: 11 residues. The V end lost 8 bases, the J end lost 6 bases, and 7 bases lay between the germline ends. The CDR3 nucleotides are TGTGCCAGCGATTATCCCGGGGAGCTGTTTTTT. Translation: CASDYPGELFF. Together with reference TRBV7-9 and TRBJ2-2, the CDR3 gives the full variable domain: DTGVSQNPRHKITKRGQNVTFRCDPISEHNRLYWYRQTLGQGPEFLTYFQNEAQLEKSRLLSDRFSAERPKGSFSTLEIQRTEQGDSAMYLCASDYPGELFFGEGSRLTVL.